The sequence of this T cell receptor beta chain was determined in a study of technical replicates of blood from several donors (dated by TCRdb to about 2017). A note on this clone: Its antigen specificity is not known. Per-base qualities were not stored, and no clone one base away is much larger.

The protocol used for the library was the immunoSEQ multiplex PCR assay. Drawn from immuneACCESS, this table holds only the in-frame rearrangements with V and J called that TCRdb kept. Clones are partly lost; checked studies trace under half to an unresolved V gene and leave the rest unexplained. Here the sample has more than 90,000 clones; 95% occur a single time. The ten largest clones represent 0.23% of the sample. The CDR3 runs 15 residues from the cysteine to the phenylalanine. Kept here is only the CDR3 DNA, which spans 45 bases and is read in frame from base 1. V is reduced by 2 bases and J by 5 bases, leaving a spacing of 13 bases between them. The CDR1 and CDR2 encoded by the germline V gene are MGHRA and YSYEKL.

This clonotype was obtained from a human donor in good health. Recombination connected TRBV4-1 to TRBJ1-5, with TRBD1 as a weak D call on 6 bases. Input material: T cells isolated from PBMCs. The CDR3 corresponds to CASSQQGWADQPQHF. The nucleotide sequence reads as follows: TGCGCCAGCAGCCAACAGGGGTGGGCGGATCAGCCCCAGCATTTT.